The clone carrying this T cell receptor beta chain was seen at least ten times. What it binds is unknown. Cyclophosphamide on days +3 and +4 followed busulfan-fludarabine conditioning and a marrow graft. Germline trimming cut 3 bases from V and 9 bases from J; bases unmatched to any gene: 10. Germline V gives CDR1 LNHDA, CDR2 SQIVND (reference sequence). The CDR3 extends over 15 amino acids. This specimen belongs to a study of T cells after posttransplantation cyclophosphamide. Whole-study results and caveats: Recipient CMV seropositivity and CMV reactivation strongly tracked TRB clonality. Donor-recipient repertoire similarity was low at 1-2 months, rising over year one. Skin or GI-infiltrating T cells shared few TRB sequences with blood.

Sequencing used immunoSEQ multiplex PCR; TCRdb keeps in-frame clones, though not all of them. This repertoire lists more than 8,500 clones without singletons; less than 4.5% sits in the top ten. This receptor was taken from a male patient aged 45-59 years who received an allogeneic stem cell transplant from a related donor and was CMV-positive. These T cells may partly come from the graft donor. Sample: PBMCs, taken 350 to 390 days after allogeneic stem cell transplant with posttransplant cyclophosphamide. The J gene is TRBJ2-1, the V gene TRBV19; 8 bases align to TRBD1. CDR3 amino acids: CASSMRVDRVVEQFF. The CDR3 DNA follows: TGTGCCAGTAGTATGAGGGTGGACAGGGTGGTTGAGCAGTTCTTC. The complete variable domain, with remaining parts taken from reference TRBV19 and TRBJ2-1, reads DGGITQSPKYLFRKEGQNVTLSCEQNLNHDAMYWYRQDPGQGLRLIYYSQIVNDFQKGDIAEGYSVSREKKESFPLTVTSAQKNPTAFYLCASSMRVDRVVEQFFGPGTRLTVL.